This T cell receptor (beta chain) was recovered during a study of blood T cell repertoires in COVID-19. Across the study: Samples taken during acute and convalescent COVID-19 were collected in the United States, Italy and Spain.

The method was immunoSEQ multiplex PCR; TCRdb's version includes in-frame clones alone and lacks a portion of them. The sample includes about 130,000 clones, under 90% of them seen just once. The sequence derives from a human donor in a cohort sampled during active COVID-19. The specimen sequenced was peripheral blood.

The CDR3 reads CATSPSAASFYGYTF. The CDR3 coding sequence is TGTGCCACCAGCCCCTCGGCAGCTAGTTTTTATGGCTACACCTTC. The V gene is TRBV15, the J gene TRBJ1-2; D not resolved. CDR3 length: 15 amino acids. CDR1 and CDR2 from the germline V gene are LNHNV and YYDKDF (reference sequence). Trimming shortened V by 5 bases and J by 5 bases, and 18 bases separated the two germline ends.